Shown below are 28 T cell receptor beta chains from a single sample sequenced in a study of CD8 T cells in Susac syndrome. The RNA input was roughly 0.45 to 1 ug, and it was reverse transcribed with random hexamers. From the immunoSEQ multiplex PCR reads, TCRdb called clonotypes with MiXCR, one entry per CDR3 protein. The data show about 400,000 distinct CDR3 sequences, 75% to 90% seen once. Source material: CD8+ T cells from PBMCs. The receptors stem from a human donor with multiple sclerosis.

The table lists this clonotype with a few counts. This chain uses TRBV6-5 with TRBJ1-1, with 9 bases that match TRBD1. The CDR3 sequence is 15 residues long. Losses at the gene ends were 2 bases for V and 4 bases for J; bases not matched to a gene: 5. Germline CDR1 MNHEY, CDR2 SVGAGI. The CDR3 bases are TGTGCCAGCAGTTACGCCACAGGGGGCTTCACTGAAGCTTTCTTT. This translates into CASSYATGGFTEAFF.

The rearrangement links TRBV20-1 to TRBJ2-1, with 13 nucleotides matching TRBD2. V shed 7 bases and J 9 bases; nucleotides not matched to a gene: 12. This CDR3 region has 15 residues. Germline loops: CDR1 DFQATT, CDR2 SNEGSKA (reference sequence). CDR3 bases: TGCAGTGGGAGTACTAGCGGGGGGGCCGCCGGTGAGCAGTTCTTC. Amino acids: CSGSTSGGAAGEQFF.

The chain links TRBV6-5 to TRBJ1-2; D unclear. The CDR3 contains 13 residues. The germline V gene has CDR1 MNHEY and CDR2 SVGAGI. Trimming removed 0 bases from V and 8 bases from J, with 10 bases in between. CDR3 in amino acids: CASSYSSQRGYTF. CDR3 nucleotide sequence: TGTGCCAGCAGTTACTCCTCCCAGCGCGGCTACACCTTC.

CDR3 region: CAGSGPRGLDTQYF. DNA for the CDR3: TGTGCCGGCTCGGGACCAAGGGGATTAGATACGCAGTATTTT. The chain links TRBV27 to TRBJ2-3; either TRBD1 or TRBD2 may fit D (5 bases each). CDR3 length: 14 amino acids. The ends were cut back, 11 bases at V and 5 bases at J, with 20 bases in the middle. CDR1 MNHEY and CDR2 SMNVEV come from the germline V gene (reference sequence).

This chain uses TRBV7-9 with TRBJ2-1; 9 bases are shared with TRBD2. V trimming: 3 bases; J trimming: 9 bases; junction bases outside the gene matches: 6. Germline CDR1 SEHNR, CDR2 FQNEAQ (reference sequence). The CDR3 contains 14 residues. The CDR3 here is CASSFPGLAIEQFF. The CDR3 DNA reads TGTGCCAGCAGCTTCCCGGGACTAGCAATTGAGCAGTTCTTC.

This clonotype was seen only a few times. The rearrangement joins TRBV30 to TRBJ2-1; D is perhaps TRBD2 (6 bases). V lost 3 bases and J lost 0, with 9 bases in between. The CDR3 loop spans 14 amino acids. Germline CDR1 reads GTSNPN; CDR2 reads SVGIG (reference sequence). The CDR3 loop reads CAWRGGSSYNEQFF. In DNA, the CDR3 is TGTGCCTGGAGGGGGGGTAGCTCCTACAATGAGCAGTTCTTC.

In nucleotides, the CDR3 is TGCGCCAGCAGCGGGCAGGATCATCAGCCCCAGCATTTT. This codes for CASSGQDHQPQHF. The chain is built from TRBV4-1 and TRBJ1-5; D call uncertain. The CDR3 sequence is 13 residues long. V gave up 5 bases and J gave up 5 bases, with 10 bases separating them. In germline, CDR1 is MGHRA, CDR2 YSYEKL.

V and J are TRBV27 and TRBJ2-7, with a weak D call TRBD2 (5 bases). The CDR3 length is 14 residues. Trimming took 3 bases from V and 3 from J, leaving 12 bases between them. Per germline, CDR1 MNHEY and CDR2 SMNVEV (reference sequence). The CDR3 coding sequence is TGTGCCAGCAGTTTTGGTAGCGAGCACTACGAGCAGTACTTC. Translation: CASSFGSEHYEQYF.

The chain carries TRBV27 and TRBJ2-7; no definite D call. Trimming took 6 bases from V and 1 from J, leaving 7 bases between them. This CDR3 region has 12 residues. Germline values: CDR1 MNHEY, CDR2 SMNVEV (reference sequence). The CDR3 protein is CASRAESYEQYF. The CDR3 DNA follows: TGTGCCAGCAGGGCTGAATCCTACGAGCAGTACTTC.

This clonotype was detected only a few times. The chain recombines TRBV12-3 or TRBV12-4 with TRBJ1-2; no clear D. Between the trimmed V and J ends, which lost 3 bases and 4 bases, there was a span of 6 bases. The CDR3 runs to 12 residues. CDR3 protein: CASSFDSYGYTF. In nucleotides, the CDR3 is TGTGCCAGCAGTTTCGACTCCTATGGCTACACCTTC.

The chain joins TRBV9 to TRBJ2-5; no firm D call. V lost 0 bases, J lost 5 bases, and 11 bases lay in between. The CDR3 covers 14 residues. Germline values: CDR1 SGDLS, CDR2 YYNGEE. The CDR3 nucleotides read TGTGCCAGCAGCGTAGATAAATTGGGGGAGACCCAGTACTTC. Its protein product is CASSVDKLGETQYF.

The CDR3 loop is CASRWGPNGTGDRYTF. In DNA form, the CDR3 reads TGTGCCAGCAGATGGGGCCCCAACGGGACAGGGGATCGCTACACCTTC. The chain uses TRBV2 and TRBJ1-2, with 10 nucleotides matching TRBD1. V was clipped by 6 bases and J by 9 bases; unmatched bases: 16. This CDR3 spans 16 amino acids. Germline V gene data show CDR1 as SNHLY and CDR2 as FYNNEI.

This rearrangement joins TRBV14 to TRBJ1-1; no definite D call. Trimming cost V 0 bases and J 3 bases, with 20 bases left between them. Germline V CDR1 and CDR2: SGHDN, FVKESK. This CDR3 is 18 amino acids long. The CDR3, as DNA: TGTGCCAGCAGCCAAGATCCGCCAGATGTTTGGGCCCACACTGAAGCTTTCTTT. Translating gives CASSQDPPDVWAHTEAFF.

This chain connects TRBV7-9 to TRBJ2-7, with D maybe TRBD1 (7 bases). V lost 1 base to trimming and J lost 5 bases, with 15 bases between them. Germline assignment: CDR1 SEHNR and CDR2 FQNEAQ (reference sequence). This CDR3 has 15 amino acids. CDR3 sequence (DNA): TGTGCCAGCAGCTTAGTGGAGGGGGCGGTCCACGAGCAGTACTTC. Amino acids: CASSLVEGAVHEQYF.

In the case of this clonotype: A read error may produce the germline difference seen at one junction end. The rearrangement links TRBV5-4 to TRBJ1-1; no firm D call. CDR3 length: 13 residues. Germline V gene lookup returns CDR1 SGHNT and CDR2 YYREEE (reference sequence). CDR3 DNA sequence: TGTGCCAGCAGCTTGGGCCTGAACACTGAAGTTTTCTTT. This codes for CASSLGLNTEVFF.

CDR3: CASSLGSGEQYF. CDR3 in DNA: TGTGCCAGCAGTCTAGGGTCTGGCGAGCAGTACTTC. This rearrangement joins TRBV3-1 to TRBJ2-7; D not resolved. V lost 6 bases and J lost 6, with 12 bases in between. Looked up from germline, CDR1 is LGHDT and CDR2 is YNNKEL (reference sequence). There are 12 residues in the CDR3.

The CDR3 here is CASSQGPAVSYEQYF. In DNA, the CDR3 is TGTGCCAGCAGTCAGGGGCCAGCAGTCTCCTACGAGCAGTACTTC. The genes are TRBV27 and TRBJ2-7, with D possibly matching TRBD1 (6 bases). The CDR3 consists of 15 residues. Between the trimmed V and J ends, which lost 5 bases and 0 bases, there was a span of 14 bases. CDR1 and CDR2 from the germline V gene are MNHEY and SMNVEV (reference sequence).

This chain uses TRBV27 with TRBJ2-7, with D maybe TRBD2 (6 bases). The germline V and J ends were trimmed by 8 bases and 7 bases, with 9 bases remaining between them. Germline CDR1 and CDR2: MNHEY and SMNVEV (reference sequence). CDR3 size: 10 residues. The DNA of the CDR3 is TGTGCCAGCGGCGGGAATGAGCAGTACTTC. Its protein product is CASGGNEQYF.

V is TRBV30 and J is TRBJ2-1; D possibly corresponds to TRBD2 (5 bases). Trimming took 3 bases from V and 9 from J, leaving 12 bases between them. Germline V lookup: CDR1 GTSNPN, CDR2 SVGIG (reference sequence). The CDR3 totals 12 residues. The CDR3 region has the DNA TGTGCCTGGAGCGGGCGGGTTCGTGAGCAGTTCTTC. Protein sequence: CAWSGRVREQFF.

This clonotype appeared a single time. The chain joins TRBV21-1 to TRBJ1-2; the listed D gene, TRBD1, was not tested against the DNA. TRBV21-1 is termed a pseudogene. The CDR3 is 15 amino acids. CDR3 DNA: TGTGCCAGCAGCAACGGGACACAAGCTAACTATGGCTACACCTTC. This gives the protein CASSNGTQANYGYTF.

The genes are TRBV4-1 and TRBJ1-1; 8 bases are a match to TRBD1. The CDR3 covers 15 residues. With V trimmed by 1 base and J by 1 base, 2 bases remained unmatched. Germline CDR1 is MGHRA and CDR2 is YSYEKL. The CDR3 is CASSQGGTGNTEAFF. Written as DNA, the CDR3 is TGCGCCAGCAGCCAAGGGGGGACAGGGAACACTGAAGCTTTCTTT.

With respect to this clonotype: At one end, the junction sequence differs from germline, possibly due to a read error. The chain employs TRBV6-6 and TRBJ2-7; TRBD1 matches 7 bases. Looked up from germline, CDR1 is MNHNY and CDR2 is SVGAGI (reference sequence). The CDR3 covers 10 residues. The DNA of the CDR3 is TGTGCCTCGGGACAGTACGAGCAGTGCTTC. Translated, it gives CASGQYEQCF.

This chain links TRBV10-3 with TRBJ2-7; no reliable D call. CDR1 is ENHRY, CDR2 SYGVKD, per germline. The ends were cut back, 1 base at V and 2 bases at J, with 12 bases in the middle. The CDR3 consists of 15 residues. This CDR3 reads CAISEYTPTTYEQYF. CDR3 in DNA: TGTGCCATCAGTGAGTATACCCCGACAACCTACGAGCAGTACTTC.

The chain has TRBV4-1 and TRBJ1-1; tentative D call: TRBD1 (5 bases). This CDR3 is built from 13 residues. The germline CDR1 and CDR2 sequences are MGHRA and YSYEKL. V was pared by 6 bases and J by 5 bases, with 13 bases between. In DNA, the CDR3 is TGCGCCAGCAGAACCGGGACGGGGACTGAAGCTTTCTTT. This codes for CASRTGTGTEAFF.

This clonotype appeared a few times. The gene calls are TRBV20-1 and TRBJ2-7, with D possibly being TRBD1 (6 bases). The V gene lost 3 bases and the J gene lost 4 bases, with 25 bases spanning the gap. CDR3 length: 17 residues. Germline values: CDR1 DFQATT, CDR2 SNEGSKA (reference sequence). CDR3 DNA sequence: TGCAGTGCTAGCGACACTGTCGGTTTCGGGACAAATTACGAGCAGTACTTC. It codes for CSASDTVGFGTNYEQYF.

The J gene is TRBJ2-7, the V gene TRBV2; 8 bases line up with TRBD2. V shed 5 bases and J 7 bases; nucleotides not matched to a gene: 13. This CDR3 has 15 residues. Germline lookup yields CDR1 SNHLY and CDR2 FYNNEI. CDR3 coding DNA: TGTGCCAGCAGTAGGACTAGCATGGGGTTCCTGGAGCAGTACTTC. It encodes CASSRTSMGFLEQYF.

The chain combines TRBV7-8 with TRBJ1-5; D remains ambiguous. CDR3 length: 15 amino acids. Germline CDR1 SGHVS, CDR2 FQNEAQ. Trimming cost V 5 bases and J 4 bases, with 15 bases left between them. The CDR3 is CASSPPGLSNQPQHF. The CDR3 nucleotides are TGTGCCAGCAGCCCGCCTGGACTCTCTAATCAGCCCCAGCATTTT.

The chain employs TRBV15 and TRBJ2-7; no reliable D call. Germline V CDR1 and CDR2: LNHNV, YYDKDF (reference sequence). The ends were cut back, 3 bases at V and 7 bases at J, with 13 bases in the middle. The CDR3 runs to 13 residues. The CDR3 is CATSSAETAEQYF. The DNA of the CDR3 is TGTGCCACCAGCAGCGCCGAGACGGCAGAGCAGTACTTC.